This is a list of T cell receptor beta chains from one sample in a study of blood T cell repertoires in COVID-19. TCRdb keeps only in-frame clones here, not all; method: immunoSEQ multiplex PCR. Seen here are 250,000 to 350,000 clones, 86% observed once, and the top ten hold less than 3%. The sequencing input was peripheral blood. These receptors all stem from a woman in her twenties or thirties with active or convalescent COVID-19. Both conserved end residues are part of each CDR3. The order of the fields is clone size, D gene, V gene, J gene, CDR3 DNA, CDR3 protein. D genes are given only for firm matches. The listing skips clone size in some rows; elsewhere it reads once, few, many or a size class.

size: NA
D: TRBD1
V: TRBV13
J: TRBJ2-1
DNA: TGTGCCAGCGGGGACAGGGGGTTCGATGAGCAGTTCTTC
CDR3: CASGDRGFDEQFF

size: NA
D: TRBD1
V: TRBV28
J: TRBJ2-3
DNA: TGTGCCAGCAACACCATGTACAGGGGACGCAATACGCAGTATTTT
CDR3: CASNTMYRGRNTQYF

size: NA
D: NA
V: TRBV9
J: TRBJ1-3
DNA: TGTGCCAGCAAGGGAGGAAGTGGAAACACCATATATTTT
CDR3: CASKGGSGNTIYF

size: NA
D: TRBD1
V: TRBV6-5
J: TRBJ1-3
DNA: TGTGCCAGCAGTCGCCAGGGGGCCCTCGGAAACACCATATATTTT
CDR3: CASSRQGALGNTIYF

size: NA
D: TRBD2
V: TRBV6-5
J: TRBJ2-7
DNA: TGTGCCAGCAGTTCCCTAGCGGGGGGGGTCTACGAGCAGTACTTC
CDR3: CASSSLAGGVYEQYF

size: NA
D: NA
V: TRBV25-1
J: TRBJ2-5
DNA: TGTGCCAGCAGTGAATGGGGGCAGGCGGAGACCCAGTACTTC
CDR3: CASSEWGQAETQYF

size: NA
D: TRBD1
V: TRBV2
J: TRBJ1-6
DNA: TGTGCCAGCAGTCCCGGGACAGGGGATTCACCCCTCCACTTT
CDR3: CASSPGTGDSPLHF

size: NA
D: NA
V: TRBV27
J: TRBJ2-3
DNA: TGTGCCAGCAGTTTATCGGTTGCAGGGACGCAGTATTTT
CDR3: CASSLSVAGTQYF

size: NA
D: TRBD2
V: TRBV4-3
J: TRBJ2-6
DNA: TGCGCCAGCAGCCAAGAAAGGCGAGGCGGGGGGCTTTCTGGGGCCAACGTCCTGACTTTC
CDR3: CASSQERRGGGLSGANVLTF

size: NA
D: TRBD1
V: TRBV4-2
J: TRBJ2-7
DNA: TGTGCCAGCAGCCAAGAGGGCTCCAGGGGGCTATCCTACGAGCAGTACTTC
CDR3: CASSQEGSRGLSYEQYF

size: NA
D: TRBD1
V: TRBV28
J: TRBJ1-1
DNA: TGTGCCAGCACCATGAACATCGACAGGGCTAGAACTGAAGCTTTCTTT
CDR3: CASTMNIDRARTEAFF

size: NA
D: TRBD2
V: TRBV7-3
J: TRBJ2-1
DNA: TGTGCCAGCAGCTTAACAGCGGGGGGTTACAATGAGCAGTTCTTC
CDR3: CASSLTAGGYNEQFF

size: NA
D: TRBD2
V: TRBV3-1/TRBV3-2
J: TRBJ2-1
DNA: TGTGCCAGCAGCCCCGCCTCCCTAATTAGCGGGGGGCTAAAGAGCAATGAGCAGTTCTTC
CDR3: CASSPASLISGGLKSNEQFF

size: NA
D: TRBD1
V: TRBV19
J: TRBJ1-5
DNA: TGTGCCAGGACTCGACAGGGGGCGGATTATCAGCCCCAGCATTTT
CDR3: CARTRQGADYQPQHF

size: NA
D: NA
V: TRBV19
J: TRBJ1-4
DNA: TGTGCCACCTCGGGAGCAACTAATGAAAAACTGTTTTTT
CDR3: CATSGATNEKLFF

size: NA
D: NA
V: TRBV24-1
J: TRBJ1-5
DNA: TGTGCCACCAGTGATGGGACATTAGGAAGGGGTCAGCCCCAGCATTTT
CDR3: CATSDGTLGRGQPQHF

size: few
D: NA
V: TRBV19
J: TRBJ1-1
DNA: TGTGCCAGTAGTATATATCACGGTAACACTGAAGCTTTCTTT
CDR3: CASSIYHGNTEAFF

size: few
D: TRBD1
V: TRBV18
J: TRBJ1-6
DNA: TGTGCCAGCTCACGACTAACAGGGGGCCTACAGAATTCACCCCTCCACTTT
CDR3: CASSRLTGGLQNSPLHF

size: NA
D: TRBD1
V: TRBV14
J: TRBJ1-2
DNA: TGTGCCAGCAGTCTACAACAGGGGGCGCAGGTATACGACTATGGCTACACCTTC
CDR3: CASSLQQGAQVYDYGYTF

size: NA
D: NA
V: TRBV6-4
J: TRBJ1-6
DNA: TGTGCCAGCAGTGACCGACAGAATAATTCACCCCTCCACTTT
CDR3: CASSDRQNNSPLHF

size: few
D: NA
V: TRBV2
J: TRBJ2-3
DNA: TGTGCGAGCACCGGGGTGGCGACAGATACGCAGTATTTT
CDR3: CASTGVATDTQYF

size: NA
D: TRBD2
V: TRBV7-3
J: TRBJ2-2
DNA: TGTGCCAGCAGCCCGCCGGGGGGGAACACCGGGGAGCTGTTTTTT
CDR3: CASSPPGGNTGELFF

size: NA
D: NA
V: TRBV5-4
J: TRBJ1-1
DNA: TGTGCCAGCAGCTTAAGAGGGGGGGGCTGGGTGAACACTGAAGCTTTCTTT
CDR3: CASSLRGGGWVNTEAFF

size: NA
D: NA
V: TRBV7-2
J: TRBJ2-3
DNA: TGTGCCAGCAGCGAGACTCACAAACCCACAGATACGCAGTATTTT
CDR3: CASSETHKPTDTQYF

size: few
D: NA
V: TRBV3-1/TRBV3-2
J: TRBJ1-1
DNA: TGTGCCAGCAGCCAAGTCGGAGGGGGGGTTGACACTGAAGCTTTCTTT
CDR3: CASSQVGGGVDTEAFF

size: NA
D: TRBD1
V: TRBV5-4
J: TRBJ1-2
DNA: TGTGCCAGCAGCCCGGGACAGATATTACTCGGATCTAACTATGGCTACACCTTC
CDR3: CASSPGQILLGSNYGYTF

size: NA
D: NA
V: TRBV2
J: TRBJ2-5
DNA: TGTGCCAGCAGCGTCGATTGGGCGACCCAGTACTTC
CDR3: CASSVDWATQYF

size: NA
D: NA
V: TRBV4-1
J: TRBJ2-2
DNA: TGCGCCAGCAGCCAGGGCCTGTCCGGGGAGCTGTTTTTT
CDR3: CASSQGLSGELFF

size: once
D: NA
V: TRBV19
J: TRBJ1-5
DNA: TGTGCCAGTAGTATAAGGGGTAATCAGCCCCAGCATTTT
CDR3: CASSIRGNQPQHF

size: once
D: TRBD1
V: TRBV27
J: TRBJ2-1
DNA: TGTGCCAGCAGTACTCGTACAGGACAGGGAGGCAATGAGCAGTTCTTC
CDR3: CASSTRTGQGGNEQFF

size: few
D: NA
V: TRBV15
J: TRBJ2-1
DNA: TGTGCCACCAGCAGACGTCGACAGGTCCTCTACAATGAGCAGTTCTTC
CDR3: CATSRRRQVLYNEQFF

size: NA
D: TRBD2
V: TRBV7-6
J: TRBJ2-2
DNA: TGTGCCAGCAGCTTAGCAGCGGGACCGGGTCCCTACACCGGGGAGCTGTTTTTT
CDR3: CASSLAAGPGPYTGELFF

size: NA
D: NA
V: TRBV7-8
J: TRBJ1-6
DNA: TGTGCCAGTGGTCCGAGCTCCTATAATTCACCCCTCCACTTT
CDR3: CASGPSSYNSPLHF

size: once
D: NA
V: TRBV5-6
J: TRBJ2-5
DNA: TGTGCCAGCAGCTTGTCTTCGGGGGAGACCCAGTACTTC
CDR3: CASSLSSGETQYF

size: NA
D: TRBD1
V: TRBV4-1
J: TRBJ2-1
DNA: TGCGCCAGCAGCCAACAAGCCTTAACAGGGGCCGGTGAGCAGTTCTTC
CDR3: CASSQQALTGAGEQFF

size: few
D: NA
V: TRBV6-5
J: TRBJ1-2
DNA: TGTGCCAGCCCAAAGGAACAGGGTGGGGATGATGGCTACACCTTC
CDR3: CASPKEQGGDDGYTF

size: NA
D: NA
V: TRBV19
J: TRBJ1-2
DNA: TGTGCCAGTACCCCAGCAGTGGGGGCTGCCAACTATGGCTACACCTTC
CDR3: CASTPAVGAANYGYTF

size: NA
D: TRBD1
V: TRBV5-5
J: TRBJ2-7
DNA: TGTGCCAGCAGCACGCTGCCCATGGACAGGGGGACCTACGAGCAGTACTTC
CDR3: CASSTLPMDRGTYEQYF

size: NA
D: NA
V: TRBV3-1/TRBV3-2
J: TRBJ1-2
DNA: TGTGCCAGCAGCCAAAGGGAGAATGGCTACACCTTC
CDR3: CASSQRENGYTF

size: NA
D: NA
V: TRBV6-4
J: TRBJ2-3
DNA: TGTGCCAGCAGTGTTAGTTCTAGCACAGATACGCAGTATTTT
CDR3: CASSVSSSTDTQYF

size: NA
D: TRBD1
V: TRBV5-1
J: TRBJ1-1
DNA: TGCGCCAGCAGCTTTACAGGGGATCTATTTTACACTGAAGCTTTCTTT
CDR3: CASSFTGDLFYTEAFF

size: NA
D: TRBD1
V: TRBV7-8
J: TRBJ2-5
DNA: TGTGCCAGCAGCAGCTCACAGGGGCGTGGGCAAGAGACCCAGTACTTC
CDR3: CASSSSQGRGQETQYF

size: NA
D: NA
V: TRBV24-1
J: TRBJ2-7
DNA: TGTGCCACCAGTGATCCCGGACAGTCCCACGAGCAGTACTTC
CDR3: CATSDPGQSHEQYF

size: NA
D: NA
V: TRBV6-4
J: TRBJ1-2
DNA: TGTGCCAGCAGTCCCCAGGGCGGGAATGGCTACACCTTC
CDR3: CASSPQGGNGYTF

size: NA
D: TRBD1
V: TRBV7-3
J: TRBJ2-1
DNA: TGTGCCAGCAGCTTAACGGGGACAGGGGCCTACAATGAGCAGTTCTTC
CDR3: CASSLTGTGAYNEQFF

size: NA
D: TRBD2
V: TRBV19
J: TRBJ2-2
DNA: TGTGCCAGTAGTACTAGCGGCCTCGCCGGGGAGCTGTTTTTT
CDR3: CASSTSGLAGELFF

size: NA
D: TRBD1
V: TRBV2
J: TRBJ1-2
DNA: TGTGCCAGCAGTTATCCGGGACAGGGAAGTAGGGCTGGGGATGGCTACACCTTC
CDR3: CASSYPGQGSRAGDGYTF

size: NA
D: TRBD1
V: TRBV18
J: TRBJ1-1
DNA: TGTGCCAGCTCCGAGCAGGGACAGGGGCACACTGAAGCTTTCTTT
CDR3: CASSEQGQGHTEAFF

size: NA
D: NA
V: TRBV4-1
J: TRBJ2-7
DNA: TGCGCCAGCAGCCATGCCGGGACACTCTACGAGCAGTACTTC
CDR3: CASSHAGTLYEQYF